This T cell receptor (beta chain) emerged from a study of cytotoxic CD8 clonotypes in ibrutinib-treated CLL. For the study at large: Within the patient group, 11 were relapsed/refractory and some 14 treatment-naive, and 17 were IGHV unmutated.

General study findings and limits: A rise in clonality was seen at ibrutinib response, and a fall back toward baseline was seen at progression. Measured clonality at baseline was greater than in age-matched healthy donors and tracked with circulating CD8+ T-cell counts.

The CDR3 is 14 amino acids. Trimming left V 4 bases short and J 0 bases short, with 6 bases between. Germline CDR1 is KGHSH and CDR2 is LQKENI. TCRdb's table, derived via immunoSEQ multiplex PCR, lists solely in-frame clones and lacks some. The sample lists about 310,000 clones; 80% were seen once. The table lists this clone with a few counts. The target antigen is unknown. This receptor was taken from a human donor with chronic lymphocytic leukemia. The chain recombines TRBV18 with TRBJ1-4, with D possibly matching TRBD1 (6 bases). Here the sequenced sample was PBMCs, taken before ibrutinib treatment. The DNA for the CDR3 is TGTGCCAGCTCACGACAGGCAACTAATGAAAAACTGTTTTTT. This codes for CASSRQATNEKLFF.